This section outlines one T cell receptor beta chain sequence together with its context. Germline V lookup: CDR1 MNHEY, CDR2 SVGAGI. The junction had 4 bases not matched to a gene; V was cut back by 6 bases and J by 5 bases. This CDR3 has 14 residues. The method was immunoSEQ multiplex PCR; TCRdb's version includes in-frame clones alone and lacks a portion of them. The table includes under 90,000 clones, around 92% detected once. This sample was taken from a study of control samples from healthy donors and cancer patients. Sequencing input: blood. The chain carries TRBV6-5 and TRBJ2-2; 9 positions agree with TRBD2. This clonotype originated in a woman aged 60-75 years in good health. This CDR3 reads CASRPTSGTGELFF. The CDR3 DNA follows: TGTGCCAGCAGGCCGACTAGCGGAACCGGGGAGCTGTTTTTT.